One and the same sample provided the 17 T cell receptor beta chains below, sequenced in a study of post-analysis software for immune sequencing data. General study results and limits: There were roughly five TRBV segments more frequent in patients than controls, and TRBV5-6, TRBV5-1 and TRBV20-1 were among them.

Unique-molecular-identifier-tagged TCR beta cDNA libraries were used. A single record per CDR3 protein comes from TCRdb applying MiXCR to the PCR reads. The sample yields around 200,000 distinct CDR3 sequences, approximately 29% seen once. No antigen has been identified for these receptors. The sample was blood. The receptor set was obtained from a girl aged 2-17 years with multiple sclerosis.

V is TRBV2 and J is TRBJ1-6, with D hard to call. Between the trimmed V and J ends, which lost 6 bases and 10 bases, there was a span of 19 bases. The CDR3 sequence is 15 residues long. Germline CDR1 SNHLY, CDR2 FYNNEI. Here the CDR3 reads CASRRDNRLRSPLHF. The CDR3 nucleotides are TGTGCCAGCAGGAGAGATAACAGACTACGGTCACCCCTCCACTTT.

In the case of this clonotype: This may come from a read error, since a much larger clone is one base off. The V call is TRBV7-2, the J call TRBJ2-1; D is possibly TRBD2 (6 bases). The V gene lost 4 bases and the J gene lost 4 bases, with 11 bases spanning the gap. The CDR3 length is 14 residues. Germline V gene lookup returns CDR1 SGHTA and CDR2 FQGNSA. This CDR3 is CASSCSGPYNEQFF. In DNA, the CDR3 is TGTGCCAGCAGCTGCAGCGGGCCTTACAATGAGCAGTTCTTC. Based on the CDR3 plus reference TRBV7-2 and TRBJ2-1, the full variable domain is GAGVSQSPSNKVTEKGKDVELRCDPISGHTALYWYRQSLGQGLEFLIYFQGNSAPDKSGLPSDRFSAERTGGSVSTLTIQRTQQEDSAVYLCASSCSGPYNEQFFGPGTRLTVL.

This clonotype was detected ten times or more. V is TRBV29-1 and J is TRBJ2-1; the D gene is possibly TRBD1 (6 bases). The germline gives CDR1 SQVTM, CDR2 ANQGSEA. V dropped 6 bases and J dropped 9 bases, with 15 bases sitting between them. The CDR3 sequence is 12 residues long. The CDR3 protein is CSVVPQGAEQFF. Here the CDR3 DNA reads TGCAGCGTGGTACCACAGGGAGCTGAGCAGTTCTTC.

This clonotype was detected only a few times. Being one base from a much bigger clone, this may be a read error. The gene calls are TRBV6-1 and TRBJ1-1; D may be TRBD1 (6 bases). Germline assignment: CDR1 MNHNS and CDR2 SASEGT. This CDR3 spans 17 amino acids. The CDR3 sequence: CARRSDRFFNMNTEAFF. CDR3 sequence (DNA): TGTGCCCGCAGATCGGACAGATTCTTTAACATGAACACTGAAGCTTTCTTT.

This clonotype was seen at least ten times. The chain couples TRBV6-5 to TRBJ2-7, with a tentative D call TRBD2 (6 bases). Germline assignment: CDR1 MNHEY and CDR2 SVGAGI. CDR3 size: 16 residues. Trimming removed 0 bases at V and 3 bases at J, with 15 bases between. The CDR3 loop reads CASSYSGGEKYYEQYF. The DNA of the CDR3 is TGTGCCAGCAGTTACTCCGGAGGGGAAAAGTACTACGAGCAGTACTTC.

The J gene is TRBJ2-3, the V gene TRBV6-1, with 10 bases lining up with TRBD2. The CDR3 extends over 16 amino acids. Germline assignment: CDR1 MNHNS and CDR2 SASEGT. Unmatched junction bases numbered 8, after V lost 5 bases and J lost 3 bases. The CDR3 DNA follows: TGTGCCAGCAGTATAAAGACTAGCGGGTGGACAGATACGCAGTATTTT. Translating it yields CASSIKTSGWTDTQYF.

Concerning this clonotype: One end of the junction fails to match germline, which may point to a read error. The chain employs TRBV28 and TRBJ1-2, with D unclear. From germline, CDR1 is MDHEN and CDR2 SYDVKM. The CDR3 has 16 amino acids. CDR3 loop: CAGSLPSLSDNYGYTF. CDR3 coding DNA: TGTGCCGGCAGTCTACCCAGTCTGTCGGATAACTATGGCTACACCTTC.

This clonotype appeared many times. The CDR3 region has the DNA TGTGCCAGCAGTCCCGGCTACACTGAAGCTTTCTTT. Protein sequence: CASSPGYTEAFF. The chain combines TRBV12-3 or TRBV12-4 with TRBJ1-1, with D uncertain. The CDR3 has 12 residues. V was shortened by 5 bases and J by 3 bases, with 7 bases between the two germline ends.

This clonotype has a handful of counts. As DNA, the CDR3 is TGCAGTGCTTCCGACCCCACTAGCGGCCGATACAATGAGCAGTTCTTC. Protein: CSASDPTSGRYNEQFF. The chain carries TRBV20-1 and TRBJ2-1; the match to TRBD2 covers 8 bases. V gave up 5 bases and J gave up 4 bases; unmatched junction bases: 13. This CDR3 contains 16 residues. Germline V gene sequence: CDR1 DFQATT, CDR2 SNEGSKA (reference sequence).

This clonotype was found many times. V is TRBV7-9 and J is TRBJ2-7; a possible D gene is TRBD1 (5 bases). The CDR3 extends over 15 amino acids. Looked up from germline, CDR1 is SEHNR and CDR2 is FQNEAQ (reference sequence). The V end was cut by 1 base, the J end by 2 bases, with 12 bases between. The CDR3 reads CASSLEQVSPYEQYF. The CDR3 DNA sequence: TGTGCCAGCAGCTTAGAACAGGTATCCCCCTACGAGCAGTACTTC.

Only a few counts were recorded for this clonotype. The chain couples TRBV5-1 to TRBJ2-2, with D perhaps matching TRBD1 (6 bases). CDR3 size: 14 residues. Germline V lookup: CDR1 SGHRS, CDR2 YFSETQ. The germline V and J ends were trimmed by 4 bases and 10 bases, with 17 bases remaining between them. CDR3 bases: TGCGCCAGCAGCCCTACTACAGGGCAGGTGGAGCTGTTTTTT. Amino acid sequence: CASSPTTGQVELFF.

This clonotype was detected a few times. The CDR3 region is CASSPYGYTF. The CDR3 DNA is TGTGCCAGCAGTCCCTATGGCTACACCTTC. This chain uses TRBV2 with TRBJ1-2; no reliable D call. Germline CDR1 and CDR2: SNHLY and FYNNEI. Trimming took 5 bases from V and 4 from J, leaving 2 bases between them. This CDR3 has 10 amino acids.

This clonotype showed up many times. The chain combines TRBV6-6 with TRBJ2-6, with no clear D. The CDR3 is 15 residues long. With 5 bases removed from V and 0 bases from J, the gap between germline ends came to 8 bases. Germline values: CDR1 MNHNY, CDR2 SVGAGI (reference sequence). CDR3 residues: CASSPTGSGANVLTF. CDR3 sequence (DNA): TGTGCCAGCAGTCCGACGGGCTCTGGGGCCAACGTCCTGACTTTC.

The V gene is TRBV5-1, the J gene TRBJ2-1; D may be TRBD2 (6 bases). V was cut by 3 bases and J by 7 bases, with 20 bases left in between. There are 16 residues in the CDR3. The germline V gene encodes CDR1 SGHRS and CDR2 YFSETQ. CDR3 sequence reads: CASSWGVRTMVNEQFF. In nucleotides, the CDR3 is TGCGCCAGCAGCTGGGGGGTGAGGACCATGGTAAATGAGCAGTTCTTC.

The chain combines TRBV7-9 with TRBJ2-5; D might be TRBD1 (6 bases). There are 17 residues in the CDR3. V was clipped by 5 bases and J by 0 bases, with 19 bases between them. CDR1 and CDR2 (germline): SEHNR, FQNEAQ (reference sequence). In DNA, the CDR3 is TGTGCCAGCAGCATCATACCCCGCAGGGGTTACCAAGAGACCCAGTACTTC. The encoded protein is CASSIIPRRGYQETQYF.

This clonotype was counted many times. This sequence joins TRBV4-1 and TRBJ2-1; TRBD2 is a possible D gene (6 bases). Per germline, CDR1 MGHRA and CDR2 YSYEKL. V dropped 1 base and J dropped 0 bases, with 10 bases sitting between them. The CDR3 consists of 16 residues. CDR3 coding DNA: TGCGCCAGCAGCCAAGTGGTAGCGGACTCCTACAATGAGCAGTTCTTC. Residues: CASSQVVADSYNEQFF.

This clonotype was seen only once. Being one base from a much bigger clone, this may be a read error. CDR3 coding DNA: TGTGCCAACAGCCACGTGCGGGACAGGGCTACGAACACCGGGGAGCTGTTTTTT. Protein: CANSHVRDRATNTGELFF. The genes are TRBV11-2 and TRBJ2-2; TRBD1 aligns across 9 bases. The CDR3 runs 18 residues. Germline loops: CDR1 SGHAT, CDR2 FQNNGV.